This T cell receptor beta chain was identified in a study of T cell responses to AZD1222 COVID-19 vaccine. Second-dose schedules of about 4 or about 12 weeks were combined. Profiled with immunoSEQ multiplex PCR; TCRdb holds only in-frame clones, not every one. The table includes around 140,000 clones, about 90% detected once. The CDR3 totals 15 residues. The trim removed 6 bases at V and 0 bases at J, leaving 6 bases unmatched. The germline CDR1 and CDR2 sequences are SGHNT and YYREEE (reference sequence). The sequence was collected from an adult who received the AZD1222 COVID-19 vaccine. The rearrangement joins TRBV5-4 to TRBJ1-1, with TRBD1 matching 9 bases. The material was peripheral blood, obtained 28 days after the second AZD1222 dose. The CDR3 region is CASNPGTGMNTEAFF. Written as DNA, the CDR3 is TGTGCCAGCAACCCTGGGACAGGGATGAACACTGAAGCTTTCTTT.